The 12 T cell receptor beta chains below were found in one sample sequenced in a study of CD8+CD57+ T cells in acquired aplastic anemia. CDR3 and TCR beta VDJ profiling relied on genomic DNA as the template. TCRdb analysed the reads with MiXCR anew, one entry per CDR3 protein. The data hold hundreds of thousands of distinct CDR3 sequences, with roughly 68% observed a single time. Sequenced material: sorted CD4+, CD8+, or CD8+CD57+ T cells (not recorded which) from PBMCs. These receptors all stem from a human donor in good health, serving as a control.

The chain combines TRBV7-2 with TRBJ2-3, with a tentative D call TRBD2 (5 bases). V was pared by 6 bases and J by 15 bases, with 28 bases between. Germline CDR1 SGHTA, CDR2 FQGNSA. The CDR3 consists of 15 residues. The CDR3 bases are TGTGCCAGCAGGGGCAAGTCGAGCACCGGGGATCCGTTTTATTTT. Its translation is CASRGKSSTGDPFYF.

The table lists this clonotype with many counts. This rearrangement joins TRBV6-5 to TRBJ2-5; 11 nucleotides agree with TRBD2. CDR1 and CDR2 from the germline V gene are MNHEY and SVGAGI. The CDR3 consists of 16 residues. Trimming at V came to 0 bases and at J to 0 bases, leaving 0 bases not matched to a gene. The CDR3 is CASSYSGLADQETQYF. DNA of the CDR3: TGTGCCAGCAGTTACTCGGGACTAGCGGACCAAGAGACCCAGTACTTC.

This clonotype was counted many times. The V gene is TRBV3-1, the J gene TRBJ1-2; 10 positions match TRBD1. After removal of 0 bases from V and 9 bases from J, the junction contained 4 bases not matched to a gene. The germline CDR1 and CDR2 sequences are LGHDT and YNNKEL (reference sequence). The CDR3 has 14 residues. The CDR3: CASSQDGQGVRYTF. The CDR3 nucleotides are TGTGCCAGCAGCCAAGATGGACAGGGGGTACGCTACACCTTC. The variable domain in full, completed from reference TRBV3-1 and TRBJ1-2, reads DTAVSQTPKYLVTQMGNDKSIKCEQNLGHDTMYWYKQDSKKFLKIMFSYNNKELIINETVPNRFSPKSPDKAHLNLHINSLELGDSAVYFCASSQDGQGVRYTFGSGTRLTVV.

The CDR3 region is CSAMKYSHIQQFF. The CDR3 DNA sequence: TGCAGCGCCATGAAGTATTCCCACATTCAGCAGTTCTTC. The rearrangement links TRBV20-1 to TRBJ2-1; D uncertain. CDR1 is DFQATT, CDR2 SNEGSKA, per germline (reference sequence). The CDR3 covers 13 residues.

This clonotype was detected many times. CDR3 residues: CASRQWNSGNTIYF. CDR3 nucleotide sequence: TGTGCCAGCAGGCAGTGGAACTCTGGAAACACCATATATTTT. The chain couples TRBV12-3 or TRBV12-4 to TRBJ1-3, with D unresolved. This CDR3 comprises 14 residues. Trimming removed 6 bases at V and 0 bases at J, with 9 bases between.

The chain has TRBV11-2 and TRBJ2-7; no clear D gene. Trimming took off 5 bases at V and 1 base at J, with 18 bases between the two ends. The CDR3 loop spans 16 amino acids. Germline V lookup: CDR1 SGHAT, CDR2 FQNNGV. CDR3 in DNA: TGTGCCAGCAGCACGACCCATGAAGGAATTTCCTACGAGCAGTACTTC. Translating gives CASSTTHEGISYEQYF. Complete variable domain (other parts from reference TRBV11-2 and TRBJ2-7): EAGVAQSPRYKIIEKRQSVAFWCNPISGHATLYWYQQILGQGPKLLIQFQNNGVVDDSQLPKDRFSAERLKGVDSTLKIQPAKLEDSAVYLCASSTTHEGISYEQYFGPGTRLTVT.

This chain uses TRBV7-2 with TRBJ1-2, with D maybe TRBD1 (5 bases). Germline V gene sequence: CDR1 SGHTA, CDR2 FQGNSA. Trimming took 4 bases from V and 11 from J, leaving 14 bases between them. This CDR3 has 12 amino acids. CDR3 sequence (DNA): TGTGCCAGCAGCTACGGGGGGAGAGTGTACACCTTC. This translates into CASSYGGRVYTF.

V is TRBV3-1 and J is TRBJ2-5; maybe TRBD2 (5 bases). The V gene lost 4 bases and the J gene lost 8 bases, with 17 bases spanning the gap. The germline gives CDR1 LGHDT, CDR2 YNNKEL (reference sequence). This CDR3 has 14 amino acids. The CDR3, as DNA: TGTGCCAGCAGCCGCAGCGGAATGAGAGACACCCAGTACTTC. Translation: CASSRSGMRDTQYF.

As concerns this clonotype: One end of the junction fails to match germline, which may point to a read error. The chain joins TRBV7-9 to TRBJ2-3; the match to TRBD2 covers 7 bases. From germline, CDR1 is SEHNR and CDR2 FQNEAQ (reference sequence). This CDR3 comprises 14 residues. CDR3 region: CASSFSRGSDAQYF. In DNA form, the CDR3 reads TGTGCCAGCAGCTTCTCGCGGGGGTCAGATGCGCAGTATTTT.

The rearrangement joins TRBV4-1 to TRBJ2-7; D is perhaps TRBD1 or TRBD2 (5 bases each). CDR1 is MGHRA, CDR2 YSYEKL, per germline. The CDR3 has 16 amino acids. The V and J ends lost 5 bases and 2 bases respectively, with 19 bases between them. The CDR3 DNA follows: TGCGCCAGCAGCGCGCGCCGGGGCAGTTTTCCCTACGAGCAGTACTTC. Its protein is CASSARRGSFPYEQYF.

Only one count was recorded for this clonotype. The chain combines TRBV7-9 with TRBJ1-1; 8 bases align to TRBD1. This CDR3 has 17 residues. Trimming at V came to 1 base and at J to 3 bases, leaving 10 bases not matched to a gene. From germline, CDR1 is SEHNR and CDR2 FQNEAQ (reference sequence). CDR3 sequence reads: CASSLEGRGHGDTEAFF. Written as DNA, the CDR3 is TGTGCCAGCAGCTTAGAGGGCAGGGGGCACGGGGACACTGAAGCTTTCTTT.

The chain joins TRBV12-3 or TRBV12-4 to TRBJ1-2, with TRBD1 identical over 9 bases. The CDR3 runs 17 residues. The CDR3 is CATRPDRGLVTNYGYTF. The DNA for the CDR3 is TGTGCTACTCGCCCTGACAGGGGGTTGGTGACTAACTATGGCTACACCTTC.